This TCR beta chain stems from a study of shared clonotypes between healthy human individuals. Study results and limitations: About 5% was the fraction of naive CD4 clonotypes found shared across a handful of donors.

Germline V gives CDR1 KGHSH, CDR2 LQKENI. V was pared by 4 bases and J by 0 bases, with 5 bases between. There are 13 residues in the CDR3. Produced via immunoSEQ multiplex PCR; TCRdb's table is partial and in-frame only. The sample includes roughly 2,300,000 clones, 80% to 95% of them seen just once. A note on this clone: Antigen: not known. Other DNA sequences in the same sample also yield this CDR3.

Sequenced material: naive CD4+ T cells from PBMCs. Regarding subset: CD45RA+ positively selected. The receptor's source is a man between 18 and 29 years old in good health. Some clones in this sample may be carry-over from other donors' samples. This chain joins TRBV18 and TRBJ2-3; D is unresolved. CDR3 in amino acids: CASSRPSTDTQYF. DNA of the CDR3: TGTGCCAGCTCACGCCCTAGCACAGATACGCAGTATTTT.